What follows are 17 T cell receptor beta chains derived from one specimen sequenced in a study of cytomegalovirus exposure and HLA in healthy donors (dated by TCRdb to 2015 to 2018). Libraries were constructed by the immunoSEQ multiplex PCR assay. TCRdb took this table from immuneACCESS and kept in-frame rearrangements with V and J called. Such tables lack part of the clones; where checked against another copy, unresolved V genes explain under half of the gap, and the rest is unexplained. The sample table records more than 300,000 clones; approximately 90% of these occur just once. The ten top clones hold roughly 0.82% of the sample. The sequencing input was PBMCs. These receptors all come from a woman younger than 30 in good health and CMV-seronegative.

The chain uses TRBV6-6 and TRBJ2-7; the match to TRBD1 covers 10 bases. Germline loops: CDR1 MNHNY, CDR2 SVGAGI (reference sequence). The V gene end was trimmed by 7 bases and the J gene end by 2 bases; junction bases not matched to a gene: 5. The CDR3 is made up of 14 amino acids. CDR3 region: CASTYGQGAYEQYF. The CDR3 DNA sequence: TGTGCCAGCACGTACGGACAGGGGGCCTACGAGCAGTACTTC.

The CDR3 bases are TGTGCCAGCAGTGGGCGACAGGGGGACAATTCACCCCTCCACTTT. Translation: CASSGRQGDNSPLHF. The genes are TRBV6-1 and TRBJ1-6, with 9 bases matching TRBD1. This CDR3 has 15 amino acids. In germline, CDR1 is MNHNS, CDR2 SASEGT. V was clipped by 4 bases and J by 7 bases; unmatched bases: 5.

The V and J genes are TRBV7-9 and TRBJ2-3; no definite D call. Germline CDR1 SEHNR, CDR2 FQNEAQ (reference sequence). The CDR3 length is 13 residues. V was trimmed by 3 bases and J by 5 bases, leaving 9 bases between them. The CDR3: CASSLSPGDTQYF. CDR3 coding DNA: TGTGCCAGCAGCTTGAGCCCGGGAGATACGCAGTATTTT.

This clone was observed a few times. The V call is TRBV6-1, the J call TRBJ1-3, with a tentative D call TRBD1 (5 bases). The V end was cut by 1 base, the J end by 9 bases, with 13 bases between. CDR1 is MNHNS and CDR2 is SASEGT in the germline V gene. CDR3 length: 14 amino acids. CDR3 amino acids: CASSEGEGPVTIYF. In nucleotides, the CDR3 is TGTGCCAGCAGTGAAGGGGAGGGACCCGTCACCATATATTTT.

The chain recombines TRBV30 with TRBJ1-1; D is ambiguous. V was shortened by 8 bases and J by 2 bases, with 15 bases between the two germline ends. The germline V gene has CDR1 GTSNPN and CDR2 SVGIG (reference sequence). This CDR3 is 13 amino acids long. The CDR3 is CALARAVNTEAFF. The CDR3 nucleotides are TGTGCCCTAGCTAGGGCGGTCAACACTGAAGCTTTCTTT.

The chain carries TRBV29-1 and TRBJ1-2; TRBD1 aligns across 8 bases. V lost 7 bases, J lost 4 bases, and 11 bases stayed unmatched. The CDR3 has 14 amino acids. The germline V gene has CDR1 SQVTM and CDR2 ANQGSEA. For the CDR3, the DNA is TGCAGCGCTACGAGACAGGGGCCCGGCTATGGCTACACCTTC. Protein: CSATRQGPGYGYTF.

The chain carries TRBV15 and TRBJ2-7; maybe TRBD2 (6 bases). The length of the CDR3 is 16 residues. Germline V gene lookup returns CDR1 LNHNV and CDR2 YYDKDF (reference sequence). Trimming pared 3 bases from V and 0 bases from J, leaving 15 bases between. The DNA of the CDR3 is TGTGCCACCAGCAGGCGGCGGGGATATATCTCCTACGAGCAGTACTTC. Amino acid sequence: CATSRRRGYISYEQYF.

This chain uses TRBV4-2 with TRBJ2-7, with TRBD2 identical over 9 bases. Germline values: CDR1 LGHNA, CDR2 YNFKEQ. The J segment lost 3 bases and the V segment lost 3 bases, leaving 9 bases of the junction unmatched. The CDR3 is made up of 16 amino acids. The CDR3 spells CASSQSLSGGGYEQYF. The CDR3 DNA reads as TGTGCCAGCAGCCAGTCACTTAGCGGGGGAGGCTACGAGCAGTACTTC.

This chain links TRBV29-1 with TRBJ2-3; 7 bases are shared with TRBD1. CDR3 length: 15 amino acids. The germline CDR1 and CDR2 sequences are SQVTM and ANQGSEA. Trimming took 6 bases from V and 2 from J; bases not matched to a gene: 11. The CDR3 loop reads CSVNPGQTFTDTQYF. In nucleotides, the CDR3 is TGCAGCGTGAACCCGGGACAGACCTTCACAGATACGCAGTATTTT.

In this sample, this clone turned up once. The DNA of the CDR3 is TGTGCCAGCAGTTTACTCCCGGGGGGGAACACTGAAGCTTTCTTT. It translates to CASSLLPGGNTEAFF. The chain couples TRBV27 to TRBJ1-1, with TRBD1 as a possible D gene (5 bases). The CDR3 is 15 residues long. Germline CDR1 MNHEY, CDR2 SMNVEV (reference sequence). V shed 2 bases and J shed 1 base, with 11 bases lying between them.

The chain couples TRBV27 to TRBJ1-1; D is undetermined. V was pared by 3 bases and J by 1 base, with 12 bases between. The CDR3 has 15 amino acids. The germline CDR1 and CDR2 sequences are MNHEY and SMNVEV (reference sequence). CDR3 in amino acids: CASSFEDPRNTEAFF. The CDR3 nucleotides are TGTGCCAGCAGTTTTGAAGATCCGAGGAACACTGAAGCTTTCTTT.

The chain uses TRBV6-5 and TRBJ2-5, with TRBD2 matching over 7 bases. V dropped 6 bases and J dropped 6; count of bases not matched to a gene: 13. The CDR3 extends over 15 amino acids. Germline loops: CDR1 MNHEY, CDR2 SVGAGI. CDR3 nucleotides: TGTGCCAGCAGAATCACCGGGGGGTCGGGTCAGACCCAGTACTTC. Translating it yields CASRITGGSGQTQYF.

The chain uses TRBV30 and TRBJ2-1; 12 nucleotides match TRBD1. Germline values: CDR1 GTSNPN, CDR2 SVGIG (reference sequence). The CDR3 loop spans 14 amino acids. The trim removed 6 bases at V and 12 bases at J, leaving 12 bases unmatched. The CDR3 protein is CACTTGTGGPGQFF. The CDR3 nucleotides read TGTGCCTGCACAACCGGGACAGGGGGCCCGGGGCAGTTCTTC. The full variable domain, its missing parts supplied by reference TRBV30 and TRBJ2-1, is SQTIHQWPATLVQPVGSPLSLECTVEGTSNPNLYWYRQAAGRGLQLLFYSVGIGQISSEVPQNLSASRPQDRQFILSSKKLLLSDSGFYLCACTTGTGGPGQFFGPGTRLTVL.

CDR3 loop: CASSVEGDLNTEAFF. The CDR3 coding sequence is TGTGCCAGCAGCGTAGAGGGGGATCTGAACACTGAAGCTTTCTTT. The genes are TRBV9 and TRBJ1-1; a possible D gene is TRBD1 (6 bases). This CDR3 spans 15 amino acids. Per the germline V gene, CDR1 is SGDLS and CDR2 is YYNGEE. V lost 0 bases, J lost 0 bases, and 9 bases lay in between.

This chain links TRBV18 with TRBJ2-3; 8 bases are a match to TRBD2. Trimming at V came to 3 bases and at J to 4 bases, leaving 6 bases not matched to a gene. The CDR3 runs 15 residues. Per the germline V gene, CDR1 is KGHSH and CDR2 is LQKENI. The CDR3 loop reads CASSPSAGVPDTQYF. CDR3 nucleotide sequence: TGTGCCAGCTCACCCTCAGCGGGAGTACCAGATACGCAGTATTTT.

The rearrangement joins TRBV27 to TRBJ1-1; no definite D call. Germline V gives CDR1 MNHEY, CDR2 SMNVEV (reference sequence). The V end lost 2 bases, the J end lost 4 bases, and 8 bases lay between the germline ends. The CDR3 contains 13 residues. In nucleotides, the CDR3 is TGTGCCAGCAGTTTAGTGGAGGGCACTGAAGCTTTCTTT. It translates to CASSLVEGTEAFF.

This CDR3 is CASSPDSPTDTQYF. CDR3 in DNA: TGCGCCAGCAGCCCGGACAGTCCTACAGATACGCAGTATTTT. The chain joins TRBV5-1 to TRBJ2-3; perhaps TRBD1 as D (6 bases). The germline CDR1 and CDR2 sequences are SGHRS and YFSETQ. This CDR3 comprises 14 residues. Trimming removed 4 bases from V and 3 bases from J, with 12 bases in between.